The 9 T cell receptor beta chains listed next were all sequenced from one sample in a study of T cell clusters in autoimmune cytopenias. TRB amplification used roughly 250 ng of peripheral blood genomic DNA. TRB was amplified by touch-down multiplex PCR, primer pools A and B combined. TCRdb re-called the multiplex PCR reads; every CDR3 protein appears as one record, without DNA. Its table records roughly 6,900 distinct CDR3 sequences. This sample was also put to use in a study of T cell repertoires in aging, cancer and after chemotherapy.

Input material: peripheral blood. The receptor source for this set is a human donor in good health.

According to its frequency, this clonotype is medium-sized (0.01 to 0.1%). The CDR3 region is CASSYAGETTDTQYF. The chain is built from TRBV6-2 or TRBV6-3 and TRBJ2-3; without DNA, the TCRdb call of TRBD1 cannot be checked. Germline CDR1 and CDR2: MNHEY and SVGEGT. The CDR3 extends over 15 amino acids.

The V gene is TRBV5-6, the J gene TRBJ1-1; as DNA is missing, the TRBD1 call by TCRdb cannot be tested. The CDR3 spans 15 residues. Germline V CDR1 and CDR2: SGHDT, YYEEEE. This CDR3 is CASSTTVRGNTEAFF.

The V and J genes are TRBV12-3 or TRBV12-4 and TRBJ2-1; absent DNA, TCRdb's TRBD2 call cannot be checked. The CDR3 has 16 residues. The CDR3 loop is CASSPRPGLVHNEQFF.

J is TRBJ2-5 and V is TRBV20-1; the TCRdb call, TRBD1, lacks DNA for checking. The CDR3 has 16 amino acids. The germline V gene has CDR1 DFQATT and CDR2 SNEGSKA (reference sequence). The CDR3 loop reads CSATSIPDQGYETQYF.

V usage is TRBV6-6 and J usage is TRBJ2-7. The CDR3 is 13 amino acids. CDR1 and CDR2 from the germline V gene are MNHNY and SVGAGI (reference sequence). CDR3 loop: CASTLGLLYEQYF.

Considering frequency, this clonotype is medium-sized. The CDR3 loop reads CATSPGTSGGDDQETQYF. The chain has TRBV15 and TRBJ2-5; no DNA is available, so the TRBD2 call from TCRdb remains unchecked. CDR1 LNHNV and CDR2 YYDKDF come from the germline V gene (reference sequence). This CDR3 region has 18 residues.

This clonotype is deemed medium-sized (0.01 to 0.1%) by its frequency. The J gene is TRBJ2-5, the V gene TRBV27; TCRdb outputs TRBD1, but without DNA this stays unchecked. Per germline, CDR1 MNHEY and CDR2 SMNVEV (reference sequence). The CDR3 totals 17 residues. The CDR3 protein is CASSYRRDRGSQETQYF.

V and J are TRBV12-3 or TRBV12-4 and TRBJ2-3. CDR3 size: 12 residues. The CDR3 loop is CASKTSPDTQYF.

This clonotype is called medium-sized (0.01 to 0.1%) based on its frequency. CDR3 sequence: CASRTAGTTNEKLFF. This rearrangement joins TRBV19 to TRBJ1-4. The V gene's germline CDR1 is LNHDA and CDR2 SQIVND (reference sequence). This CDR3 is built from 15 residues.